This TCR beta chain was documented in a study of molecular identifiers for immune sequencing clone quantification. Study-level points and caveats: Clonotypes surpassing 20 RNA copies contained over 98% of effector molecules, versus under 1% in naive cells.

On this clonotype: Its antigen is unknown. This could be a read error, since a much larger clone is one nucleotide away. A read error is likely, as this CDR3 ends without the conserved phenylalanine or tryptophan.

TCRdb fed the PCR reads into MiXCR, producing one record per CDR3 protein. The sample records approximately 630,000 distinct CDR3 sequences, roughly 23% being singletons. Construction of naive CD8 libraries employed about 19,000 to 1,000,000 sorted cells together with 10%, 30% or 50% RNA. Losses at the gene ends were 0 bases for V and 6 bases for J; bases not matched to a gene: 8. Germline CDR1 reads MNHEY; CDR2 reads SVGAGI. This CDR3 has 16 residues. This rearrangement joins TRBV6-5 to TRBJ2-3, with 8 bases matching TRBD1. This clonotype originated in a human donor in good health. Some libraries in this study had Jurkat cell RNA spiked in. The specimen was naive CD8+ T cells from blood, with Jurkat cell RNA spiked in. Subset indicated: FACS-sorted CD8+CD4-CCR7+CD45RA+ naive T cells. The CDR3 DNA sequence: TGTGCCAGCAGTTACTCGGACCACAGGGGGGAGGATACGCAGTATTCT. This translates into CASSYSDHRGEDTQYS.